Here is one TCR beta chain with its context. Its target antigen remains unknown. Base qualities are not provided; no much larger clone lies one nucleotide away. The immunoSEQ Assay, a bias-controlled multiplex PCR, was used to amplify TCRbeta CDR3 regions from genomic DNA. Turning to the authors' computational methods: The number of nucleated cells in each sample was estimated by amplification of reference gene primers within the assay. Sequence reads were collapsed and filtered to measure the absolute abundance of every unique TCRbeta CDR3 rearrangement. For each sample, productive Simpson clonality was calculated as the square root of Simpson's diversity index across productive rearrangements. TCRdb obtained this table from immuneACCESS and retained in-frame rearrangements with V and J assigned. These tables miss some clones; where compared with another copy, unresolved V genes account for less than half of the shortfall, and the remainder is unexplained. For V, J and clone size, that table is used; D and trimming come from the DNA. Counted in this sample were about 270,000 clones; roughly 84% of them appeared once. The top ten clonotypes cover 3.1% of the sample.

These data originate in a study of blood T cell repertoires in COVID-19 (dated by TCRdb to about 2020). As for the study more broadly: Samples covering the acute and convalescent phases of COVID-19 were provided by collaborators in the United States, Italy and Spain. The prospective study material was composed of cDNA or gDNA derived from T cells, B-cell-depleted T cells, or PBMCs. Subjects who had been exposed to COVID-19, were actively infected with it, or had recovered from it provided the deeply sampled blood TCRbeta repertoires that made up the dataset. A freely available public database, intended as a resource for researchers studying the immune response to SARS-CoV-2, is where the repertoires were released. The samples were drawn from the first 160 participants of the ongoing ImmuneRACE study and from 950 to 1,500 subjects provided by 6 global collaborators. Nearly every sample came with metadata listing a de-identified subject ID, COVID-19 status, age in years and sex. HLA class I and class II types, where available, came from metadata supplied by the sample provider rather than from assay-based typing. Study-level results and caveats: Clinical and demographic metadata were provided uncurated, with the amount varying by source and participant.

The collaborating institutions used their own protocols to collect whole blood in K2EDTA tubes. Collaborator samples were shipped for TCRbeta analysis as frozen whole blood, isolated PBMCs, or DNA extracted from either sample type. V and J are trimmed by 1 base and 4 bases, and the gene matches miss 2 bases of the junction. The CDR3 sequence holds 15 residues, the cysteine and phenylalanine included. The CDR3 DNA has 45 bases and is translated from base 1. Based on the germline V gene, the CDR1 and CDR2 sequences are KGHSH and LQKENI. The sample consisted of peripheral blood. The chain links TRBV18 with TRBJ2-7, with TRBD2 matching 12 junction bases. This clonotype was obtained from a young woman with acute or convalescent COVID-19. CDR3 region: CASSPRGLAGYEQYF. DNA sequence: TGTGCCAGCTCACCACGCGGACTAGCGGGATACGAGCAGTACTTC. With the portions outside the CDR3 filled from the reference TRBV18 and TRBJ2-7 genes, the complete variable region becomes NAGVMQNPRHLVRRRGQEARLRCSPMKGHSHVYWYRQLPEEGLKFMVYLQKENIIDESGMPKERFSAEFPKEGPSILRIQQVVRGDSAAYFCASSPRGLAGYEQYFGPGTRLTVT.